This T cell receptor beta chain was profiled in a study of cytomegalovirus exposure and HLA in healthy donors. Study at large: The same platform was used for the 120 validation repertoires and the approximately 670 first-cohort repertoires, a later analysis reported. General study findings and limits: Confirmation in vitro established that a few CMV-associated chains were specific for CMV antigens. Reports showed the classifier diagnosing cytomegalovirus status with high specificity and sensitivity.

With 5 bases removed from V and 0 bases from J, the gap between germline ends came to 11 bases. CDR3 length: 15 amino acids. The germline V gene has CDR1 SNHLY and CDR2 FYNNEI. In this sample, this clone turned up a few times. The antigen is undetermined. Here immunoSEQ multiplex PCR was the method, and the copy in TCRdb shows in-frame clones only, minus some. Among over 250,000 clones, approximately 86% were seen once, and the ten largest hold 1%. The TCR comes from a woman aged 18 to 35 in good health and CMV-seronegative. The rearrangement joins TRBV2 to TRBJ1-5, with a weak D call TRBD1 (5 bases). The material sequenced was PBMCs. CDR3 nucleotide sequence: TGTGCCAGCAGTCTTCAGGGTTATAGCAATCAGCCCCAGCATTTT. Translated: CASSLQGYSNQPQHF.